The subject of this entry is one TCR beta chain. Antigen specificity is unknown. Purities over 98% were achieved in all sorted populations. The sample is drawn from a study of beta chain features in type 1 diabetes. Study-level results: Shorter TCRB CDR3s, moderately but significantly so, were found in Type 1 diabetes patients in all four CD4+ subsets. There were fewer insertions and more deletions at the VDJ junctions of type 1 diabetes patients.

Isolated RNA was reverse transcribed in full, so expressed TCRB transcripts were sequenced. The table came from immunoSEQ multiplex PCR; TCRdb's copy has only in-frame clones and leaves some out. This sample has almost 350,000 clones; approximately 8% occur once, and the top ten carry around 0.45%. The germline V gene encodes CDR1 LNHDA and CDR2 SQIVND (reference sequence). V lost 4 bases and J lost 5, with 12 bases in between. The CDR3 sequence is 14 residues long. This chain uses TRBV19 with TRBJ2-1; D is unresolved. The sequence was obtained from a woman aged 18 to 35 in good health. What was sequenced was central memory CD4+ T cells from blood. CDR3 in amino acids: CASSTSLSDNEQFF. CDR3 in DNA: TGTGCCAGTAGTACGTCCTTGAGCGACAATGAGCAGTTCTTC. Filled out from reference TRBV19 and TRBJ2-1, the complete variable domain reads DGGITQSPKYLFRKEGQNVTLSCEQNLNHDAMYWYRQDPGQGLRLIYYSQIVNDFQKGDIAEGYSVSREKKESFPLTVTSAQKNPTAFYLCASSTSLSDNEQFFGPGTRLTVL.